This T cell receptor beta chain was captured in a study of metastatic and nonmetastatic thyroid tumors. Study overall: Repertoires from malignant and benign thyroid patients were compared across blood and tumor or nodule tissue.

Study-wide results and caveats: Reported TCR beta diversity, measured in blood and tumor, was significantly higher for malignant thyroid tumors than for benign nodules.

Study processing details: Researchers built a distant-metastasis classifier for papillary thyroid cancer that drew on CDR3 differences across clinicopathological groups. TCRdb re-analyzed the PCR reads through MiXCR. Here the V and J calls rest on TCRdb's processing, not on the authors' analysis. The sample has around 15,000 clones, 9.5% to 15% seen once. Thyroid surgery had not been preceded by any treatment in any patient. CDR1 and CDR2 (germline): DFQATT, SNEGSKA (reference sequence). The CDR3 loop spans 14 amino acids. The V and J ends lost 3 bases and 9 bases, in that order; junction bases with no gene match: 8. The table lists this clone with many counts. What it binds is not known.

The rearrangement links TRBV20-1 to TRBJ1-6, with 7 bases matching TRBD1. Sequences were obtained from tumor tissue. The receptor's source is a female donor with papillary thyroid cancer or a benign thyroid nodule (not recorded which). Some clones in this sample may be carry-over from other donors' samples. The CDR3 bases are TGCAGTGCTAGTTCAGGACAGGATTCTTCACCCCTCCACTTT. Residues: CSASSGQDSSPLHF.